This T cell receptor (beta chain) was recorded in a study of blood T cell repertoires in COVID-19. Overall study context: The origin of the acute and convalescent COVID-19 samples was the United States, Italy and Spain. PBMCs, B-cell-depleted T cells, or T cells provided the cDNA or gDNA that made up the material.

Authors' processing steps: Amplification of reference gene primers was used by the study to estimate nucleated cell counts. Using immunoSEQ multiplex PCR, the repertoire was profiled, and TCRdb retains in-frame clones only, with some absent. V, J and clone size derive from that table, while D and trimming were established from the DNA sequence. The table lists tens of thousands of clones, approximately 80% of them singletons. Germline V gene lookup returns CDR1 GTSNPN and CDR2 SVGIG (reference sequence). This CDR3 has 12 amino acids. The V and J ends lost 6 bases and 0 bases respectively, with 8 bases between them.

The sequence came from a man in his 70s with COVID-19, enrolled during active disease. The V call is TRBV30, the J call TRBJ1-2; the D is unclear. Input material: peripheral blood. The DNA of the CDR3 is TGTGCCTGTATAGCACCTAACTATGGCTACACCTTC. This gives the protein CACIAPNYGYTF.